The present T cell receptor beta chain was sequenced within a study of CD8+ T cells in alopecia areata. Extraction and reverse transcription of RNA yielded cDNA as the sequencing template. Method: immunoSEQ multiplex PCR; TCRdb's copy keeps in-frame clones and lacks some. The repertoire holds 150,000 or so clones, with 67% as singletons. The count of this clone is one. This TCR was recovered from a human donor with alopecia areata. Material: CD8+ T cells sorted from blood, obtained at week 0.

In nucleotides, the CDR3 is TGTGCCAGCAGCACCTCTGAGCAGTTCTTC. This codes for CASSTSEQFF. The V call is TRBV13, the J call TRBJ2-1, with unresolved D. The CDR3 consists of 10 residues. V shed 5 bases and J shed 9 bases, with 5 bases lying between them. Germline V gives CDR1 PRHDT, CDR2 FYEKMQ (reference sequence). The full variable domain, its missing parts supplied by reference TRBV13 and TRBJ2-1, is AAGVIQSPRHLIKEKRETATLKCYPIPRHDTVYWYQQGPGQDPQFLISFYEKMQSDKGSIPDRFSAQQFSDYHSELNMSSLELGDSALYFCASSTSEQFFGPGTRLTVL.